This entry lists 23 T cell receptor beta chains sequenced from one sample in a study of T cells in Graves' hyperthyroidism and ophthalmopathy. TCR beta CDR3 sequences were amplified from RNA transcripts. TCR CDR3 underwent first-round RT-PCR with the HTBI primer set. TCRdb independently ran MiXCR on the multiplex PCR reads; one entry per CDR3 protein. The sample comprises almost 500,000 distinct CDR3 sequences, under 25% of which are singletons, and 45% to 50% rests with the top ten. The sequenced material came from blood. Every receptor here comes from a woman in her sixties or seventies with Graves' ophthalmopathy.

This clonotype was recorded many times. V usage is TRBV28 and J usage is TRBJ2-1, with TRBD2 matching 10 bases. The CDR3 is 17 amino acids. Germline CDR1 reads MDHEN; CDR2 reads SYDVKM. The V and J ends lost 5 bases and 3 bases, in that order; junction bases with no gene match: 10. The chain's CDR3 is CASSPHLAGVLYNEQFF. The CDR3, as DNA: TGTGCCAGCAGTCCCCATCTAGCGGGAGTCCTCTACAATGAGCAGTTCTTC.

This clonotype was counted a few times. The chain uses TRBV25-1 and TRBJ2-5; D not resolved. This CDR3 has 14 amino acids. In germline, CDR1 is MGHDK, CDR2 SYGVNS. The ends were cut back, 0 bases at V and 2 bases at J, with 7 bases in the middle. Written as DNA, the CDR3 is TGTGCCAGCAGTGAATATAGGCAGCAAGAGACCCAGTACTTC. Amino acid sequence: CASSEYRQQETQYF.

The chain combines TRBV10-3 with TRBJ2-7, with 8 bases lining up with TRBD1. This CDR3 region has 14 residues. CDR1 ENHRY and CDR2 SYGVKD come from the germline V gene. V was clipped by 4 bases and J by 1 base; unmatched bases: 3. CDR3 protein: CAISGTGRSYEQYF. The CDR3 nucleotides read TGTGCCATCAGTGGGACAGGGAGGTCCTACGAGCAGTACTTC.

In its sample, this clonotype was seen a few times. The chain uses TRBV30 and TRBJ2-4, with unresolved D. The CDR3 has 11 amino acids. The V gene lost 5 bases and the J gene lost 6 bases, with 8 bases spanning the gap. The germline V gene has CDR1 GTSNPN and CDR2 SVGIG (reference sequence). CDR3 DNA sequence: TGTGCCTGGGGTCAGGCAAACATTCAGTACTTC. It encodes CAWGQANIQYF.

Worth noting for this clonotype: This could be a read error, since a much larger clone is one nucleotide away. The CDR3 end shows no conserved phenylalanine or tryptophan, and so a read error is likely. The rearrangement joins TRBV7-2 to TRBJ1-6; no reliable D call. The CDR3 has 15 residues. The V end was cut by 1 base, the J end by 9 bases, with 13 bases between. Germline V gene sequence: CDR1 SGHTA, CDR2 FQGNSA. CDR3 region: CASSLVAGSGSPLHL. The DNA for the CDR3 is TGTGCCAGCAGCTTAGTTGCCGGGAGTGGTTCACCCCTCCACCTT.

The table lists this clonotype with a count of one. The chain couples TRBV6-9 to TRBJ1-3; D remains unclear. The germline CDR1 and CDR2 sequences are MNHGY and SVAAGI. V was shortened by 3 bases and J by 2 bases, with 5 bases between the two germline ends. The CDR3 extends over 13 amino acids. The CDR3 coding sequence is TGTGCCAGCAGTTACCGACCTGGAAACACCATATATTTT. Translated: CASSYRPGNTIYF.

The table lists this clonotype with a few counts. The V and J genes are TRBV30 and TRBJ1-2, with 9 bases fitting TRBD1. The trim removed 4 bases at V and 8 bases at J, leaving 8 bases unmatched. The CDR3 extends over 13 amino acids. Germline lookup yields CDR1 GTSNPN and CDR2 SVGIG (reference sequence). The CDR3 here is CAWTRTGGVGYTF. For the CDR3, the DNA is TGTGCCTGGACGAGAACAGGGGGCGTAGGCTACACCTTC.

This chain connects TRBV12-5 to TRBJ2-1; possibly TRBD1 or TRBD2 for D (5 bases each). The CDR3 consists of 14 residues. With 2 bases removed from V and 8 bases from J, the gap between germline ends came to 13 bases. The germline CDR1 and CDR2 sequences are LGHNT and FRNRAP. The CDR3 nucleotides read TGTGCTAGTGGTTTGAGCTGGGGGAAGGATGAGCAGTTCTTC. Translating gives CASGLSWGKDEQFF.

The rearrangement links TRBV28 to TRBJ2-7; 10 positions agree with TRBD2. With V trimmed by 5 bases and J by 3 bases, 4 bases remained unmatched. The CDR3 length is 14 residues. Per the germline V gene, CDR1 is MDHEN and CDR2 is SYDVKM. The CDR3 sequence: CASSKTSGNYEQYF. The CDR3 DNA reads TGTGCCAGCAGTAAAACTAGCGGGAACTACGAGCAGTACTTC.

A few counts support this clonotype. The V gene is TRBV7-9, the J gene TRBJ2-3; D possibly matches TRBD1 or TRBD2 (5 bases each). This CDR3 is 13 amino acids long. Germline V gene data show CDR1 as SEHNR and CDR2 as FQNEAQ (reference sequence). V lost 3 bases, J lost 7 bases, and 11 bases lay in between. The CDR3 spells CASSFGDGYTQYF. The CDR3 nucleotides read TGTGCCAGCAGCTTTGGGGACGGGTATACGCAGTATTTT.

This clonotype was seen once. The genes are TRBV19 and TRBJ2-7; D ambiguous. The CDR3 extends over 12 amino acids. Germline V gives CDR1 LNHDA, CDR2 SQIVND (reference sequence). Trimming cost V 4 bases and J 3 bases, with 7 bases left between them. The CDR3 DNA sequence: TGTGCCAGTAGTAACGACATCTACGAGCAGTACTTC. Protein: CASSNDIYEQYF.

In this sample, this clonotype turned up a few times. The V call is TRBV20-1, the J call TRBJ2-5; 13 nucleotides match TRBD2. Germline V CDR1 and CDR2: DFQATT, SNEGSKA (reference sequence). The CDR3 is made up of 18 amino acids. V lost 3 bases, J lost 3 bases, and 13 bases stayed unmatched. The DNA of the CDR3 is TGCAGTGCTAGCGTCTTCGGACTAGCGGGGGTGGGAGAAGAGACCCAGTACTTC. This sequence encodes CSASVFGLAGVGEETQYF.

This clonotype was found many times. The chain employs TRBV11-2 and TRBJ2-2; the D is unclear. Germline V CDR1 and CDR2: SGHAT, FQNNGV. The CDR3 length is 10 residues. Trimming took 10 bases from V and 7 from J, leaving 7 bases between them. The CDR3 DNA follows: TGTGCCACGCTTCACGGGGAGCTGTTTTTT. Its protein is CATLHGELFF.

J is TRBJ1-1 and V is TRBV20-1; 7 positions match TRBD1. The CDR3 loop spans 14 amino acids. V was pared by 0 bases and J by 5 bases, with 6 bases of the junction left unmatched. Per the germline V gene, CDR1 is DFQATT and CDR2 is SNEGSKA (reference sequence). CDR3 in amino acids: CSARELTGKTEAFF. CDR3 nucleotide sequence: TGCAGTGCTAGAGAACTGACAGGGAAGACTGAAGCTTTCTTT.

The chain is built from TRBV20-1 and TRBJ2-7; TRBD2 agrees at 9 bases. The CDR3 runs 16 residues. Per the germline V gene, CDR1 is DFQATT and CDR2 is SNEGSKA (reference sequence). V lost 5 bases and J lost 3; bases outside the gene matches: 14. In nucleotides, the CDR3 is TGCAGTGCTCTCATAGCGGGAGCCGGTACAGGCTACGAGCAGTACTTC. As protein: CSALIAGAGTGYEQYF.

The rearrangement links TRBV15 to TRBJ1-1; D unresolved. Trimming removed 1 base at V and 6 bases at J, with 15 bases between. Germline CDR1 is LNHNV and CDR2 is YYDKDF (reference sequence). The CDR3 has 15 residues. CDR3: CATSRGPARGSEAFF. CDR3 nucleotide sequence: TGTGCCACCAGCAGAGGACCGGCCAGAGGCTCTGAAGCTTTCTTT.

DNA of the CDR3: TGTGCCAGCAGTCGACTAGCGGGAGTGAGTTCCACCGGGGAGCTGTTTTTT. Its translation is CASSRLAGVSSTGELFF. The chain uses TRBV6-1 and TRBJ2-2; the match to TRBD2 covers 12 bases. V gave up 5 bases and J gave up 4 bases; unmatched junction bases: 8. The CDR3 sequence is 17 residues long. Germline V gives CDR1 MNHNS, CDR2 SASEGT.

The chain joins TRBV10-3 to TRBJ1-1, with 8 positions matching TRBD1. V was pared by 8 bases and J by 2 bases, with 4 bases of the junction left unmatched. The CDR3 covers 13 residues. Germline CDR1 reads ENHRY; CDR2 reads SYGVKD. CDR3 DNA: TGTGCCATCCGACAGGGGATTAACACTGAAGCTTTCTTT. Protein sequence: CAIRQGINTEAFF.

This clonotype was counted at least ten times. The rearrangement joins TRBV5-1 to TRBJ2-3; no clear D gene. Per germline, CDR1 SGHRS and CDR2 YFSETQ. Trimming took 1 base from V and 6 from J, leaving 9 bases between them. The CDR3 totals 13 residues. This CDR3 is CASSLTERDTQYF. The CDR3 DNA is TGCGCCAGCAGCTTGACCGAGAGGGATACGCAGTATTTT. The whole variable domain, remainder taken from reference TRBV5-1 and TRBJ2-3, is KAGVTQTPRYLIKTRGQQVTLSCSPISGHRSVSWYQQTPGQGLQFLFEYFSETQRNKGNFPGRFSGRQFSNSRSEMNVSTLELGDSALYLCASSLTERDTQYFGPGTRLTVL.

The genes are TRBV19 and TRBJ1-2; TRBD1 agrees at 8 bases. Germline lookup yields CDR1 LNHDA and CDR2 SQIVND (reference sequence). V shed 0 bases, J shed 6 bases, and the junction held 6 bases outside the gene matches. CDR3 length equals 15 residues. For the CDR3, the DNA is TGTGCCAGTAGTATAGACCGGACAGGGCGCGATGGCTACACCTTC. It specifies CASSIDRTGRDGYTF. The full variable domain, its missing parts supplied by reference TRBV19 and TRBJ1-2, is DGGITQSPKYLFRKEGQNVTLSCEQNLNHDAMYWYRQDPGQGLRLIYYSQIVNDFQKGDIAEGYSVSREKKESFPLTVTSAQKNPTAFYLCASSIDRTGRDGYTFGSGTRLTVV.

This clonotype has a handful of counts. The V call is TRBV7-8, the J call TRBJ2-6; D may correspond to TRBD1 or TRBD2 (5 bases each). Germline V gives CDR1 SGHVS, CDR2 FQNEAQ. The CDR3 has 22 amino acids. Trimming removed 2 bases at V and 1 base at J, with 27 bases between. CDR3 sequence: CASSLTGTRTSEFVSGANVLTF. The CDR3 DNA sequence: TGTGCCAGCAGCTTAACCGGGACGAGGACTTCTGAGTTCGTGTCTGGGGCCAACGTCCTGACTTTC.

The chain uses TRBV2 and TRBJ2-1; TRBD2 aligns across 8 bases. The CDR3 is made up of 16 amino acids. Unmatched junction bases numbered 9, after V lost 8 bases and J lost 0 bases. CDR1 is SNHLY, CDR2 FYNNEI, per germline. This CDR3 is CASDGTSWDSYNEQFF. CDR3 DNA sequence: TGTGCCAGCGATGGGACTAGTTGGGACTCCTACAATGAGCAGTTCTTC.

This rearrangement joins TRBV20-1 to TRBJ2-3; TRBD2 aligns across 12 bases. CDR1 is DFQATT and CDR2 is SNEGSKA in the germline V gene (reference sequence). V lost 1 base and J lost 6; bases outside the gene matches: 17. CDR3 length equals 19 residues. The CDR3 loop is CSARVPPGLAGNKPDTQYF. CDR3 DNA: TGCAGTGCTAGAGTACCTCCGGGACTAGCGGGCAACAAACCCGATACGCAGTATTTT.